This TCR beta chain was observed in a study of CD8+CD57+ T cells in acquired aplastic anemia. Study in general: CD4+ and CD8+ cells, once sorted, gave DNA averaging roughly 3 ug. Healthy-donor CD4+ cells averaged roughly 10.8 million reads.

Whole-study findings and limits: Comparison of patients with controls identified roughly 30 shared CD8+ CDR3 sequences. Patients versus controls showed no significant CD8+ Simpson's diversity difference.

The germline gives CDR1 KGHSH, CDR2 LQKENI. The CDR3 consists of 18 residues. V lost 5 bases and J lost 1; bases outside the gene matches: 7. Profiling that covered TCR beta VDJ and CDR3 relied on genomic DNA as its template. TCRdb fed the reads into MiXCR, producing one record per CDR3 protein. The sample lists 350,000 to 450,000 distinct CDR3 sequences, roughly 64% occurring once. Comments on this clonotype: Antigen specificity is unknown.

Material for sequencing was sorted CD4+, CD8+, or CD8+CD57+ T cells (not recorded which) from PBMCs. V gene TRBV18 combines with J gene TRBJ2-1; TRBD2 agrees at 14 bases. This clonotype originated in a human donor in good health, serving as a control. The CDR3: CASSTVGLAGDSYNEQFF. The CDR3 nucleotides are TGTGCCAGCTCAACCGTGGGACTAGCGGGAGATTCCTACAATGAGCAGTTCTTC. Full variable domain (missing parts from reference TRBV18 and TRBJ2-1): NAGVMQNPRHLVRRRGQEARLRCSPMKGHSHVYWYRQLPEEGLKFMVYLQKENIIDESGMPKERFSAEFPKEGPSILRIQQVVRGDSAAYFCASSTVGLAGDSYNEQFFGPGTRLTVL.